This TCR beta chain derives from a study of long-term antiretroviral therapy in people with HIV. Germline V gene data show CDR1 as MNHEY and CDR2 as SVGAGI. The CDR3 loop spans 14 amino acids. Trimming left V 6 bases short and J 3 bases short, with 15 bases between. Version v3.0 of the immunoSEQ assay ran at survey level. Clones were sequenced by immunoSEQ multiplex PCR, and TCRdb holds only the in-frame ones, with some missing. This table has roughly 28,000 clones, about 85% appearing once. Participants with HIV, all of them, were treated in the United States. The sequenced sample was unsorted PBMCs, obtained roughly 2.7 years after starting antiretroviral therapy. The sequence came from a middle-aged man with HIV. The chain uses TRBV6-5 and TRBJ2-7; D gene ambiguous. CDR3 protein: CASSYRSRYYEQYF. CDR3 bases: TGTGCCAGCAGCTATCGGAGCAGATACTACGAGCAGTACTTC.